This T cell receptor beta chain was recorded in a study of response to subunit inactivated influenza vaccine. Notes on the study in general: T cells newly recruited by each seasonal influenza vaccination are few, the authors suggested.

Of note for this clonotype: The antigen remains undetermined.

Per the germline V gene, CDR1 is LGHNA and CDR2 is YSLEER. There are 16 residues in the CDR3. V lost 1 base and J lost 8, with 18 bases in between. A single record per CDR3 protein comes from TCRdb applying MiXCR to the RT-PCR reads. The sample contains fewer than 650,000 distinct CDR3 sequences, around 13% of which appear only once. The chain combines TRBV4-3 with TRBJ2-1, with D maybe TRBD1 (5 bases). Sequencing was performed on PBMCs from blood, taken 45 days after vaccination. The TCR comes from a man aged 50 or older who received an inactivated influenza vaccine. The CDR3 sequence is CASSQVRSRARDEQFF. CDR3 coding DNA: TGCGCCAGCAGCCAAGTAAGGTCCAGGGCCCGGGATGAGCAGTTCTTC.